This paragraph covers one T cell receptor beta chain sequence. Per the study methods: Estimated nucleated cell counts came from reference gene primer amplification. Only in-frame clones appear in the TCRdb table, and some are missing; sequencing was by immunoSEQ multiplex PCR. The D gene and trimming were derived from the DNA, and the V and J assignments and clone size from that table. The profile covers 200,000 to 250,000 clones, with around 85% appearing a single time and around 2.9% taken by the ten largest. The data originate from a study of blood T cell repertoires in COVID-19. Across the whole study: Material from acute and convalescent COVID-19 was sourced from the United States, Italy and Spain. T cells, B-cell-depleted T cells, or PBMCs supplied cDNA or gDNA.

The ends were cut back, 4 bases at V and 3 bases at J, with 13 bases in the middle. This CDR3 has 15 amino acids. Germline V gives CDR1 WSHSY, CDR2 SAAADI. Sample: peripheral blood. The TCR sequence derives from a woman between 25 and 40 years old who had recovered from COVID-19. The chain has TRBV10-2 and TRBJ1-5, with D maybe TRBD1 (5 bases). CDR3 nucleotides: TGCGCCAGCAGTGCTCAGGGAATGGACAATCAGCCCCAGCATTTT. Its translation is CASSAQGMDNQPQHF.